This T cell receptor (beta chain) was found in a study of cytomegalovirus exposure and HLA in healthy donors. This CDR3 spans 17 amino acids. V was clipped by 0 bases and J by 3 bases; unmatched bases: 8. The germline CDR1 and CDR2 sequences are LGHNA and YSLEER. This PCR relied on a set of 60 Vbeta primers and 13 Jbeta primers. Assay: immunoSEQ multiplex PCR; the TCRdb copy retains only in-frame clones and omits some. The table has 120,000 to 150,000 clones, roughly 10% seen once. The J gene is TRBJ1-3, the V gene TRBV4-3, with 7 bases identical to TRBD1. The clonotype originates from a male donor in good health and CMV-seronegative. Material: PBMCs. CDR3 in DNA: TGCGCCAGCAGCCAAGAGGGTCGACAGGGTGGTGGAAACACCATATATTTT. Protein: CASSQEGRQGGGNTIYF.